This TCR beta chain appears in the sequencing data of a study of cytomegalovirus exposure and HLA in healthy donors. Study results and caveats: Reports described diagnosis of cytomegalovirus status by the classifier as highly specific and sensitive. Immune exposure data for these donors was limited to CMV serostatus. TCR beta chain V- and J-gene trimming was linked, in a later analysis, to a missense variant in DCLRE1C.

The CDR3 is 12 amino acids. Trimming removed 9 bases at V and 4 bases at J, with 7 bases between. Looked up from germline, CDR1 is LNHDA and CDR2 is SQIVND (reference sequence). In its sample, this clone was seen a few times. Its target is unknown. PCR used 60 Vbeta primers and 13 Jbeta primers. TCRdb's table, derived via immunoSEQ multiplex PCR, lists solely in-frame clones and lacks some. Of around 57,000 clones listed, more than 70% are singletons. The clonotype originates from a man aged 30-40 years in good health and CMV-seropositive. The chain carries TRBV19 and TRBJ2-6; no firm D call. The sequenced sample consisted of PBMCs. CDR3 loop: CASAEGANVLTF. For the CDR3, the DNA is TGTGCCAGCGCGGAGGGGGCCAACGTCCTGACTTTC.